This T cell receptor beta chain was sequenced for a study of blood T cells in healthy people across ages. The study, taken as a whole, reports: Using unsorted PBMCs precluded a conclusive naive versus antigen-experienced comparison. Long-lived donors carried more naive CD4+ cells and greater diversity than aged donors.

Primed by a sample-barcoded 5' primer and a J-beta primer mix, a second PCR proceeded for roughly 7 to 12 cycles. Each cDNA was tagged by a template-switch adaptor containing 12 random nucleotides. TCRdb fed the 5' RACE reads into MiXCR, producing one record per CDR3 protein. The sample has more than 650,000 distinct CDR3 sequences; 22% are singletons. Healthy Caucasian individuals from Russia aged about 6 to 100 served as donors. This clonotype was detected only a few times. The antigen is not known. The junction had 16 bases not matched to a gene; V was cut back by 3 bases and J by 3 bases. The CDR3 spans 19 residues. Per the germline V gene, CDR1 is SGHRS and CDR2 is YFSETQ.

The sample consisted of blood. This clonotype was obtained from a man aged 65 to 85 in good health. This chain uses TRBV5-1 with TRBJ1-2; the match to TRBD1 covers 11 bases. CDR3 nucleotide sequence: TGCGCCAGCAGCTGGCCTCGGGACAGGGGGACCTATTCGGACTATGGCTACACCTTC. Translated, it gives CASSWPRDRGTYSDYGYTF.